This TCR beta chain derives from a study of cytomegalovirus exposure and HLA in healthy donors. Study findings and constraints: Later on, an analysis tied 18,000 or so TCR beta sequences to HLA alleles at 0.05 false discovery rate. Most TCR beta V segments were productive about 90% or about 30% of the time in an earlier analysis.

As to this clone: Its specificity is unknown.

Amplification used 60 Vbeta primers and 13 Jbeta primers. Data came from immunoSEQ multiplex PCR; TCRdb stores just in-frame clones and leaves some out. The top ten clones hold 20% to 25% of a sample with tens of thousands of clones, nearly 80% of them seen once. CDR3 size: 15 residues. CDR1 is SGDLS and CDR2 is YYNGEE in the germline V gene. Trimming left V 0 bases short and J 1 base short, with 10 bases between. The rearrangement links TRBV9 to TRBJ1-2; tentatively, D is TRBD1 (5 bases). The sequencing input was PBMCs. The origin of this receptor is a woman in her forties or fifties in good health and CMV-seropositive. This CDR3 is CASSVDTGLNYGYTF. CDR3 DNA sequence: TGTGCCAGCAGCGTAGATACAGGTCTTAACTATGGCTACACCTTC.